The 17 T cell receptor beta chains below all came from one sample that was sequenced in a study of siplizumab effects on memory and regulatory T cells. Clones were read by immunoSEQ multiplex PCR, and TCRdb kept only the in-frame ones, dropping some. This repertoire shows just over 40,000 clones, around 89% found once; its top ten account for about 0.25%. Sequencing was performed on naive CD4+ T cells sorted from blood. The receptors were gathered from a human donor in good health.

V usage is TRBV5-1 and J usage is TRBJ1-4; no clear D gene. Trimming cost V 2 bases and J 4 bases, with 9 bases left between them. This CDR3 is 14 amino acids long. Germline V gene lookup returns CDR1 SGHRS and CDR2 YFSETQ. The CDR3 region has the DNA TGCGCCAGCAGCTTCGACCGTCATAATGAAAAACTGTTTTTT. Translation gives CASSFDRHNEKLFF.

Worth noting for this clone: One junction end disagrees with the germline gene, perhaps due to a read error. V usage is TRBV7-7 and J usage is TRBJ2-1, with 7 bases lining up with TRBD1. CDR1 and CDR2 (germline): SSHAT, FNYEAQ (reference sequence). CDR3 length: 14 amino acids. The CDR3 here is CASSSGSGGNEQFF. The CDR3 coding sequence is TGTGCTAGCAGCTCAGGATCAGGGGGCAATGAGCAGTTCTTC.

The gene calls are TRBV2 and TRBJ2-1, with D possibly TRBD2 on 7 matching bases. The germline CDR1 and CDR2 sequences are SNHLY and FYNNEI. V lost 2 bases to trimming and J lost 16 bases, with 15 bases between them. CDR3 length: 12 residues. The CDR3 loop is CASSETSGDIFF. The CDR3 region has the DNA TGTGCCAGCAGTGAAACCAGCGGGGACATCTTCTTC. The variable domain in full, with the rest retrieved from reference TRBV2 and TRBJ2-1, is EPEVTQTPSHQVTQMGQEVILRCVPISNHLYFYWYRQILGQKVEFLVSFYNNEISEKSEIFDDQFSVERPDGSNFTLKIRSTKLEDSAMYFCASSETSGDIFFGPGTRLTVL.

The chain links TRBV19 to TRBJ2-7; a weak D match, TRBD1 (5 bases). Germline V gene data show CDR1 as LNHDA and CDR2 as SQIVND (reference sequence). Trimming removed 3 bases from V and 2 bases from J, with 11 bases in between. The CDR3 has 14 residues. The CDR3 nucleotides read TGTGCCAGTAGTATCGGGTCAGGGCCCTACGAGCAGTACTTC. Translated: CASSIGSGPYEQYF.

The V call is TRBV19, the J call TRBJ1-2, with D uncertain. CDR1 and CDR2 (germline): LNHDA, SQIVND (reference sequence). CDR3 size: 13 residues. V lost 4 bases and J lost 4, with 10 bases in between. The CDR3 nucleotides read TGTGCCAGTAGTACACATTTAGCCTATGGCTACACCTTC. It is translated as CASSTHLAYGYTF. Using reference TRBV19 and TRBJ1-2 for the parts outside the CDR3, the full variable domain is DGGITQSPKYLFRKEGQNVTLSCEQNLNHDAMYWYRQDPGQGLRLIYYSQIVNDFQKGDIAEGYSVSREKKESFPLTVTSAQKNPTAFYLCASSTHLAYGYTFGSGTRLTVV.

The chain has TRBV29-1 and TRBJ1-3; D unclear. This CDR3 spans 11 amino acids. Germline loops: CDR1 SQVTM, CDR2 ANQGSEA. The V end was cut by 8 bases, the J end by 0 bases, with 5 bases between. CDR3 amino acids: CSLVSGNTIYF. CDR3 DNA: TGCAGCCTCGTCTCTGGAAACACCATATATTTT.

This rearrangement joins TRBV7-9 to TRBJ2-7, with 10 nucleotides matching TRBD1. V dropped 5 bases and J dropped 7; count of bases not matched to a gene: 8. Germline assignment: CDR1 SEHNR and CDR2 FQNEAQ (reference sequence). The CDR3 loop spans 14 amino acids. CDR3 region: CASSGTGALREQYF. The CDR3 DNA follows: TGTGCCAGCAGCGGGACAGGGGCGTTGAGGGAGCAGTACTTC.

The gene calls are TRBV6-1 and TRBJ1-2; the D gene is possibly TRBD1 (5 bases). Germline CDR1 reads MNHNS; CDR2 reads SASEGT. V shed 3 bases and J shed 0 bases, with 14 bases lying between them. There are 16 residues in the CDR3. CDR3 in amino acids: CASSDQGGPTNYGYTF. In nucleotides, the CDR3 is TGTGCCAGCAGTGACCAGGGTGGCCCTACTAACTATGGCTACACCTTC.

The chain employs TRBV9 and TRBJ2-1, with 11 bases matching TRBD2. J lost 4 bases, V lost 3 bases, and 3 bases had no gene match. CDR3 length equals 15 residues. The germline CDR1 and CDR2 sequences are SGDLS and YYNGEE. Here the CDR3 reads CASSEGLAEYNEQFF. In DNA, the CDR3 is TGTGCCAGCAGCGAGGGACTAGCGGAATACAATGAGCAGTTCTTC.

This clone has only one observation. This sequence joins TRBV6-5 and TRBJ1-1; the match to TRBD1 covers 7 bases. Germline values: CDR1 MNHEY, CDR2 SVGAGI. Trimming cost V 6 bases and J 0 bases; bases outside gene matches: 7. The CDR3 length is 15 residues. CDR3 region: CASRDWDSLNTEAFF. In nucleotides, the CDR3 is TGTGCCAGCAGGGACTGGGACAGTCTGAACACTGAAGCTTTCTTT.

The rearrangement links TRBV18 to TRBJ1-2; 9 bases map to TRBD1. V lost 3 bases to trimming and J lost 5 bases; unmatched junction nucleotides: 10. CDR3 length: 16 residues. The germline CDR1 and CDR2 sequences are KGHSH and LQKENI. The CDR3 bases are TGTGCCAGCTCACCGCCCGACCGCGGGACAGGGTATGGCTACACCTTC. Residues: CASSPPDRGTGYGYTF.

The chain employs TRBV2 and TRBJ1-2; 10 nucleotides agree with TRBD1. The CDR3 has 14 residues. Germline V lookup: CDR1 SNHLY, CDR2 FYNNEI. J gave up 4 bases and V 8 bases, and 7 bases lay outside the gene matches. CDR3 bases: TGTGCCAGCGGGGGACAGGGGTATTCCTATGGCTACACCTTC. Translation: CASGGQGYSYGYTF.

The chain has TRBV10-3 and TRBJ1-2; D is uncertain. The length of the CDR3 is 17 residues. The V gene's germline CDR1 is ENHRY and CDR2 SYGVKD. The ends were cut back, 6 bases at V and 4 bases at J, with 24 bases in the middle. In nucleotides, the CDR3 is TGTGCCATCAGCACAACCCCCGGTAGGGCGGTGTTCTATGGCTACACCTTC. Its translation: CAISTTPGRAVFYGYTF.

This clone has just a few counts. J is TRBJ1-1 and V is TRBV6-5; D gene ambiguous. V lost 10 bases to trimming and J lost 0 bases, with 15 bases between them. The CDR3 has 14 amino acids. Looked up from germline, CDR1 is MNHEY and CDR2 is SVGAGI. The DNA of the CDR3 is TGTGCCACCCGAAAGGGCCAGATGAACACTGAAGCTTTCTTT. As protein: CATRKGQMNTEAFF.

The CDR3 nucleotides are TGTGCCAGCAGCCAAGATCCTTCGAGCTCCTACAATGAGCAGTTCTTC. It yields the protein CASSQDPSSSYNEQFF. This chain joins TRBV4-2 and TRBJ2-1; D gene uncertain. This CDR3 has 16 amino acids. With 0 bases removed from V and 0 bases from J, the gap between germline ends came to 9 bases. Per the germline V gene, CDR1 is LGHNA and CDR2 is YNFKEQ.

The rearrangement links TRBV29-1 to TRBJ2-3; D unresolved. Trimming cost V 4 bases and J 2 bases, with 7 bases left between them. CDR1 is SQVTM, CDR2 ANQGSEA, per germline. There are 12 residues in the CDR3. CDR3 loop: CSVVWSTDTQYF. The CDR3 DNA is TGCAGCGTTGTATGGTCCACAGATACGCAGTATTTT.

This chain uses TRBV6-1 with TRBJ2-7, with D possibly matching TRBD1 (5 bases). This CDR3 is 15 amino acids long. Germline CDR1 reads MNHNS; CDR2 reads SASEGT. Trimming shortened V by 7 bases and J by 4 bases, and 20 bases separated the two germline ends. CDR3 sequence reads: CASKGIGRPLYEQYF. The CDR3 DNA reads as TGTGCCAGCAAGGGGATTGGAAGGCCCCTTTACGAGCAGTACTTC.